These 15 T cell receptor beta chains were sequenced from one sample in a study of T cell responses to AZD1222 COVID-19 vaccine. Some clones are missing from TCRdb's copy, which holds only in-frame ones; the method was immunoSEQ multiplex PCR. Of about 82,000 clones listed, more than 85% are singletons. Sequences were derived from peripheral blood, sampled on day 0 of AZD1222 vaccination. These receptors were obtained from an adult in good health.

This clone was counted a single time. This chain uses TRBV7-8 with TRBJ1-3; a possible D gene is TRBD1 (5 bases). There are 15 residues in the CDR3. V lost 2 bases to trimming and J lost 4 bases, with 12 bases between them. Germline values: CDR1 SGHVS, CDR2 FQNEAQ. The CDR3 loop is CASSLQRGVGNTIYF. CDR3 sequence (DNA): TGTGCCAGCAGCTTACAGAGGGGAGTAGGAAACACCATATATTTT.

The chain is built from TRBV6-5 and TRBJ1-2; 9 nucleotides match TRBD1. V dropped 0 bases and J dropped 4; count of bases not matched to a gene: 3. The CDR3 length is 15 residues. Germline lookup yields CDR1 MNHEY and CDR2 SVGAGI. CDR3 in amino acids: CASSYSRQGGYGYTF. The CDR3 DNA sequence: TGTGCCAGCAGTTACTCGAGACAGGGGGGCTATGGCTACACCTTC.

The CDR3 nucleotides read TGTGCCAGCAGCGTAGCGGCAGGGGCCTCCTACAATGAGCAGTTCTTC. It encodes CASSVAAGASYNEQFF. The chain couples TRBV9 to TRBJ2-1; possible D gene TRBD1, 6 bases. Germline lookup yields CDR1 SGDLS and CDR2 YYNGEE. CDR3 length: 16 amino acids. Trimming removed 0 bases at V and 0 bases at J, with 10 bases between.

V and J are TRBV5-6 and TRBJ1-2, with D perhaps TRBD1 (5 bases). CDR3 length: 13 amino acids. Germline assignment: CDR1 SGHDT and CDR2 YYEEEE. Trimming took 0 bases from V and 3 from J, leaving 6 bases between them. This CDR3 reads CASSLVRDYGYTF. The CDR3, as DNA: TGTGCCAGCAGCTTGGTCAGGGACTATGGCTACACCTTC.

The chain joins TRBV27 to TRBJ1-1; D ambiguous. With 11 bases removed from V and 0 bases from J, the gap between germline ends came to 13 bases. Germline-derived CDR1 and CDR2 are MNHEY and SMNVEV (reference sequence). This CDR3 has 13 amino acids. CDR3 sequence: CASSTRMNTEAFF. CDR3 coding DNA: TGTGCCTCCTCGACACGGATGAACACTGAAGCTTTCTTT.

The chain links TRBV7-9 to TRBJ1-5; the D is unclear. Germline V lookup: CDR1 SEHNR, CDR2 FQNEAQ (reference sequence). V lost 1 base and J 4 bases, leaving 5 bases between the germline ends. CDR3 length: 13 residues. Here the CDR3 reads CASSLEVNQPQHF. The CDR3 coding sequence is TGTGCCAGCAGCTTAGAGGTAAATCAGCCCCAGCATTTT.

This chain connects TRBV30 to TRBJ2-7; D gene ambiguous. With 2 bases removed from V and 5 bases from J, the gap between germline ends came to 7 bases. Germline loops: CDR1 GTSNPN, CDR2 SVGIG (reference sequence). The CDR3 runs 11 residues. The CDR3 sequence is CAWSRPNEQYF. CDR3 sequence (DNA): TGTGCCTGGAGTAGACCAAACGAGCAGTACTTC.

This clone occurred a few times. The chain recombines TRBV2 with TRBJ2-5; possible D gene TRBD2, 6 bases. Trimming removed 6 bases at V and 2 bases at J, with 13 bases between. This CDR3 is 14 amino acids long. From germline, CDR1 is SNHLY and CDR2 FYNNEI. The CDR3 sequence is CASSPGLTQETQYF. CDR3 coding DNA: TGTGCCAGCAGCCCGGGACTCACTCAAGAGACCCAGTACTTC.

The CDR3 reads CASSLISGDTGELFF. CDR3 DNA: TGCGCCAGCAGCTTGATCTCCGGGGACACCGGGGAGCTGTTTTTT. V and J are TRBV5-1 and TRBJ2-2; a weak D match, TRBD2 (5 bases). V lost 1 base and J 3 bases, leaving 10 bases between the germline ends. Germline V gives CDR1 SGHRS, CDR2 YFSETQ. There are 15 residues in the CDR3.

The chain is built from TRBV11-1 and TRBJ2-5, with 8 bases matching TRBD2. This CDR3 has 15 residues. Germline V gene data show CDR1 as SGHAT and CDR2 as FQDESV (reference sequence). V lost 4 bases and J lost 2; bases outside the gene matches: 6. CDR3 in amino acids: CASSSGGGPQETQYF. The CDR3 DNA sequence: TGTGCCAGCAGCTCCGGGGGGGGCCCACAAGAGACCCAGTACTTC. Full variable domain (rest looked up from reference TRBV11-1 and TRBJ2-5): EAEVAQSPRYKITEKSQAVAFWCDPISGHATLYWYRQILGQGPELLVQFQDESVVDDSQLPKDRFSAERLKGVDSTLKIQPAELGDSAMYLCASSSGGGPQETQYFGPGTRLLVL.

The rearrangement uses TRBV19 and TRBJ2-4; 8 bases agree with TRBD1. This CDR3 has 16 amino acids. V was clipped by 5 bases and J by 0 bases; unmatched bases: 6. The germline gives CDR1 LNHDA, CDR2 SQIVND (reference sequence). CDR3 DNA: TGTGCCAGTAGTCTTCAGGGACAGGTAGCCAAAAACATTCAGTACTTC. Translation gives CASSLQGQVAKNIQYF.

The V call is TRBV2, the J call TRBJ2-7; 8 positions agree with TRBD1. V lost 6 bases to trimming and J lost 6 bases; unmatched junction nucleotides: 10. Germline CDR1 reads SNHLY; CDR2 reads FYNNEI. The CDR3 extends over 14 amino acids. CDR3 in amino acids: CASRADRARVEQYF. CDR3 bases: TGTGCCAGCAGGGCGGACAGGGCTAGGGTCGAGCAGTACTTC.

This clone has just a few counts. This chain connects TRBV6-5 to TRBJ1-1; 8 bases are a match to TRBD1. Germline values: CDR1 MNHEY, CDR2 SVGAGI. V lost 4 bases and J lost 5; bases outside the gene matches: 6. The CDR3 loop spans 14 amino acids. CDR3 nucleotide sequence: TGTGCCAGCAGTTTCGGACAGGGACGAACTGAAGCTTTCTTT. It encodes CASSFGQGRTEAFF.

The rearrangement links TRBV7-9 to TRBJ2-3; TRBD1 or TRBD2 may be the D gene (5 bases each). The CDR3 sequence is 15 residues long. CDR1 is SEHNR and CDR2 is FQNEAQ in the germline V gene (reference sequence). Trimming shortened V by 10 bases and J by 1 base, and 18 bases separated the two germline ends. The CDR3 spells CAIHYRDGRTDTQYF. The CDR3 DNA follows: TGTGCCATACACTACCGGGACGGGCGCACAGATACGCAGTATTTT. Full variable domain (missing parts from reference TRBV7-9 and TRBJ2-3): DTGVSQNPRHKITKRGQNVTFRCDPISEHNRLYWYRQTLGQGPEFLTYFQNEAQLEKSRLLSDRFSAERPKGSFSTLEIQRTEQGDSAMYLCAIHYRDGRTDTQYFGPGTRLTVL.

The V and J genes are TRBV28 and TRBJ1-5; maybe TRBD1 (6 bases). From germline, CDR1 is MDHEN and CDR2 SYDVKM. V was clipped by 1 base and J by 6 bases, with 19 bases between them. The CDR3 is 17 amino acids. CDR3 sequence: CASSLYGTGSSVQPQHF. The CDR3 nucleotides are TGTGCCAGCAGTTTATATGGTACAGGGTCCTCAGTTCAGCCCCAGCATTTT.